The 17 T cell receptor beta chains presented below share a single source sample, sequenced in a study of T cells expressing NK-cell markers. Following a re-call of the 5' RACE reads, TCRdb has one entry per CDR3 protein and lacks DNA. In total, the table holds about 3,200 distinct CDR3 sequences. The sequencing sample was made of blood T cells: a sorted CD56 or NKG2C T cell subset, CD4+ or CD8+ T cells, or bulk PBMC T cells (not recorded which). The origin of the receptors is a young woman in good health.

This sequence joins TRBV6-1 and TRBJ1-1. Germline CDR1 reads MNHNS; CDR2 reads SASEGT. This CDR3 has 15 residues. The CDR3: CASSDEWTLNTEAFF.

This chain joins TRBV7-2 and TRBJ1-1; TCRdb names TRBD1, which stays unverified in the absence of DNA. The length of the CDR3 is 13 residues. The germline gives CDR1 SGHTA, CDR2 FQGNSA. The CDR3 reads CASSSQGQGGRFF.

The chain has TRBV7-8 and TRBJ2-3; TCRdb indicates TRBD2, and absent DNA this call remains unverified. This CDR3 comprises 14 residues. Germline CDR1 reads SGHVS; CDR2 reads FQNEAQ. The CDR3 is CASSRRDSSDTQYF.

The chain recombines TRBV6-4 with TRBJ2-1; TCRdb calls TRBD2, which cannot be checked without DNA. The CDR3 spans 13 residues. CDR1 MRHNA and CDR2 SNTAGT come from the germline V gene. Here the CDR3 reads CASSVSSNNEQFF.

This rearrangement joins TRBV20-1 to TRBJ2-2; the TRBD1 assignment by TCRdb is unverifiable without DNA. CDR1 DFQATT and CDR2 SNEGSKA come from the germline V gene (reference sequence). This CDR3 region has 14 residues. The CDR3 sequence is CSARRTDLTGELFF.

The J gene is TRBJ2-7, the V gene TRBV4-2; TCRdb's D gene call, TRBD2, goes unchecked for lack of DNA. The CDR3 sequence is 15 residues long. Germline values: CDR1 LGHNA, CDR2 YNFKEQ. The CDR3 is CASSPSSGEAYEQYF.

This rearrangement joins TRBV6-4 to TRBJ2-5; with no DNA, the TCRdb D assignment of TRBD2 cannot be verified. Germline CDR1 and CDR2: MRHNA and SNTAGT. This CDR3 has 13 amino acids. This chain's CDR3 is CASSSAGGTAQYF.

This chain links TRBV11-2 with TRBJ1-1; TCRdb's assignment of TRBD1 cannot be checked, as there is no DNA. Germline V gene sequence: CDR1 SGHAT, CDR2 FQNNGV. The length of the CDR3 is 15 residues. The CDR3 protein is CASSLGTGLNTEAFF.

The V and J genes are TRBV6-2 or TRBV6-3 and TRBJ2-1; TCRdb gives TRBD1 as the D gene, but with no DNA this cannot be confirmed. The length of the CDR3 is 13 residues. Germline V gene lookup returns CDR1 MNHEY and CDR2 SVGEGT. The CDR3 spells CASSRGPENEQFF.

The rearrangement links TRBV12-3 or TRBV12-4 to TRBJ2-1. CDR3 length: 15 residues. This CDR3 reads CASSLDRDSYNEQFF.

This clonotype registers medium-sized by frequency. The CDR3 reads CASSSRGLVGEQYF. The genes are TRBV12-3 or TRBV12-4 and TRBJ2-7; TCRdb's D gene call, TRBD2, goes unchecked for lack of DNA. The CDR3 has 14 amino acids.

This chain uses TRBV30 with TRBJ2-7; the D call from TCRdb, TRBD1, cannot be confirmed without DNA. Germline assignment: CDR1 GTSNPN and CDR2 SVGIG (reference sequence). The CDR3 loop spans 15 amino acids. The CDR3 sequence is CAWIYPRDGTYEQYF.

The chain is built from TRBV4-2 and TRBJ2-1; checking the TCRdb D call of TRBD2 is not possible without DNA. This CDR3 comprises 18 residues. Germline assignment: CDR1 LGHNA and CDR2 YNFKEQ. The CDR3 loop is CASSQKGSTSGEYNEQFF.

This chain connects TRBV6-1 to TRBJ1-5; TCRdb outputs TRBD1, but without DNA this stays unchecked. Germline values: CDR1 MNHNS, CDR2 SASEGT. The CDR3 runs 13 residues. The CDR3: CASQGTDNQPQHF.

The chain employs TRBV14 and TRBJ1-1. Germline-derived CDR1 and CDR2 are SGHDN and FVKESK. This CDR3 is 13 amino acids long. CDR3 protein: CASSQRRSGEAFF.

This clonotype is called medium-sized based on its frequency. The chain couples TRBV20-1 to TRBJ2-7; TCRdb names TRBD1, which stays unverified in the absence of DNA. Germline CDR1 reads DFQATT; CDR2 reads SNEGSKA (reference sequence). This CDR3 region has 14 residues. This CDR3 reads CSARDPKTDYEQYF.

The V and J genes are TRBV6-4 and TRBJ1-1; TCRdb picks TRBD1, but there is no DNA to check that call. Germline V CDR1 and CDR2: MRHNA, SNTAGT. This CDR3 comprises 15 residues. The CDR3 loop reads CASSDSAGGKTEAFF.